This entry concerns a single TCR beta chain. This CDR3 region has 15 residues. The germline V gene has CDR1 SGHTA and CDR2 FQGNSA. Germline trimming cut 4 bases from V and 7 bases from J; bases unmatched to any gene: 11. The data belong to a study of blood T cells in healthy people across ages. Background on the study: There was about one barcoded beta molecule captured by template switching per two T cells.

Primers used in a second PCR of about 7 to 12 cycles were a sample-barcoded 5' primer and a J-beta primer mix. Each cDNA was tagged by a template-switch adaptor containing 12 random nucleotides. One entry per CDR3 protein results from TCRdb running MiXCR on the 5' RACE reads. The table lists 1.5 million to 2 million distinct CDR3 sequences, approximately 30% of them singletons. There were healthy Caucasian individuals from Russia, aged about 6 to 100, serving as donors. The V gene is TRBV7-2, the J gene TRBJ2-3, with TRBD1 matching over 7 bases. Sequenced material: blood. This receptor was obtained from a young woman in good health. DNA for the CDR3: TGTGCCAGCAGCTCCCGCTGGGACAGCTATAATACGCAGTATTTT. It codes for CASSSRWDSYNTQYF.